This is a list of T cell receptor beta chains from one sample in a study of T-cell memory formation after mild COVID-19. TCRdb used MiXCR to reprocess the 5' RACE reads, holding one entry per CDR3 protein. This sample has 190,000 or so distinct CDR3 sequences, with about 21% found just once. The source material was PBMCs or a T cell subset sorted from them (not recorded which). These receptors were taken from an adult woman who had mild COVID-19 (a few samples of this study predate the infection). Cell type and time point are not known. CDR3s include the opening cysteine and the closing phenylalanine or tryptophan. A D gene is named only where the DNA matches it firmly. Clone size is stated in some rows and not others, as once, few, many or a class when expanded.

clone_size	d_call	v_call	j_call	cdr3_aa	cdr3_nt
-	-	TRBV12-3/TRBV12-4	TRBJ2-2	CASNPEHQTNTGELFF	TGTGCCAGCAACCCGGAGCACCAAACGAACACCGGGGAGCTGTTTTTT
few	-	TRBV4-1	TRBJ2-7	CASSQEGSGRLGQEQYF	TGCGCCAGCAGCCAAGAAGGTAGTGGGCGGCTCGGTCAGGAGCAGTACTTC
-	-	TRBV24-1	TRBJ1-2	CATSDFRMNYGYTF	TGTGCCACCAGTGATTTTCGTATGAACTATGGCTACACCTTC
-	TRBD1	TRBV4-2	TRBJ2-1	CASSQGVGQGMNEQFF	TGTGCCAGCAGCCAAGGTGTTGGACAGGGGATGAATGAGCAGTTCTTC
-	TRBD2	TRBV19	TRBJ2-3	CASSDSGSTDTQYF	TGTGCCAGTAGCGATAGCGGGAGCACAGATACGCAGTATTTT
-	-	TRBV12-3/TRBV12-4	TRBJ1-5	CASSLSAGLGNQPQHF	TGTGCCAGCAGTTTATCCGCGGGACTCGGCAATCAGCCCCAGCATTTT
-	-	TRBV2	TRBJ2-7	CASSGVKSSYEQYF	TGTGCCAGCAGTGGCGTCAAAAGCTCCTACGAGCAGTACTTC
-	TRBD1	TRBV5-1	TRBJ1-1	CASSSETGSMNTEAFF	TGCGCCAGCAGCTCTGAGACAGGGTCAATGAACACTGAAGCTTTCTTT
few	-	TRBV18	TRBJ1-1	CASSPVVLTEAFF	TGTGCCAGCTCACCAGTGGTTCTCACTGAAGCTTTCTTT
few	TRBD2	TRBV29-1	TRBJ2-7	CSVEVAGGTYEQYF	TGCAGCGTTGAGGTGGCGGGGGGCACCTACGAGCAGTACTTC
few	-	TRBV12-3/TRBV12-4	TRBJ2-7	CASGTSWATSYEQYF	TGTGCCAGCGGTACCTCCTGGGCAACTTCCTACGAGCAGTACTTC
few	-	TRBV29-1	TRBJ2-3	CSVGRDTQYF	TGCAGCGTTGGAAGAGATACGCAGTATTTT
-	TRBD1	TRBV3-1	TRBJ2-1	CASSGRQGAEWNEQFF	TGTGCCAGCAGCGGCAGGCAGGGGGCAGAGTGGAACGAGCAGTTCTTC
-	-	TRBV11-3	TRBJ2-5	CASSPRDGQETQYF	TGTGCCAGCAGCCCCCGGGACGGCCAAGAGACCCAGTACTTC
few	TRBD2	TRBV7-2	TRBJ2-3	CASSLVVLAGGITDTQYF	TGTGCCAGCAGCTTAGTGGTTCTAGCGGGGGGGATCACAGATACGCAGTATTTT
-	TRBD2	TRBV2	TRBJ2-4	CASSESREGKNIQYF	TGTGCCAGCAGTGAAAGTCGGGAGGGGAAAAACATTCAGTACTTC
few	-	TRBV10-3	TRBJ2-1	CAISEGFGGTSSYNEQFF	TGTGCCATCAGTGAGGGGTTCGGCGGGACAAGCTCCTACAATGAGCAGTTCTTC
few	-	TRBV7-3	TRBJ1-1	CASSLPGTETEAFF	TGTGCCAGCAGCTTGCCGGGCACTGAAACTGAAGCTTTCTTT
-	-	TRBV5-5	TRBJ1-2	CASSIHFRTEPNYGYTF	TGTGCCAGCAGCATACATTTTAGGACAGAGCCTAACTATGGCTACACCTTC
few	-	TRBV7-9	TRBJ1-5	CASSVNSNQPQHF	TGTGCCAGCAGCGTAAATAGCAATCAGCCCCAGCATTTT
-	-	TRBV20-1	TRBJ2-5	CSANLLSEDRPETQYF	TGCAGTGCTAATTTGTTAAGCGAAGACCGCCCAGAGACCCAGTACTTC
-	-	TRBV11-1	TRBJ2-3	CASSLGWRLGLGTDTQYF	TGTGCCAGCAGCTTAGGCTGGCGGCTTGGTCTAGGAACAGATACGCAGTATTTT
-	TRBD2	TRBV11-2	TRBJ2-1	CASSLVIGGGGSYNEQFF	TGTGCCAGCAGCTTAGTTATTGGCGGCGGGGGGAGCTACAATGAGCAGTTCTTC
few	-	TRBV30	TRBJ2-2	CAWSLGSTGELFF	TGTGCCTGGAGCCTAGGGTCCACCGGGGAGCTGTTTTTT
many	-	TRBV5-6	TRBJ2-1	CASSPRYNEQFF	TGTGCCAGCAGCCCCAGGTACAATGAGCAGTTCTTC
once	TRBD1	TRBV4-2	TRBJ1-2	CASSQDANGQGKDGYTF	TGTGCCAGCAGCCAAGATGCTAATGGACAGGGGAAAGACGGCTACACCTTC
-	-	TRBV7-6	TRBJ1-6	CASSEGGSTPLHF	TGTGCCAGCAGCGAGGGGGGTTCGACGCCCCTCCACTTT
few	TRBD2	TRBV7-2	TRBJ2-5	CASSLEGLAATQYF	TGTGCCAGCAGCTTAGAGGGACTAGCGGCGACCCAGTACTTC
-	-	TRBV19	TRBJ2-1	CASSIQGWENEQFF	TGTGCCAGTAGTATACAGGGGTGGGAAAATGAGCAGTTCTTC
medium-sized	-	TRBV6-5	TRBJ2-5	CASSLAGEQETQYF	TGTGCCAGCAGCCTTGCAGGGGAGCAAGAGACCCAGTACTTC
few	-	TRBV4-3	TRBJ1-3	CASSQVDGAGNTIYF	TGCGCCAGCAGCCAAGTCGACGGTGCTGGAAACACCATATATTTT
-	TRBD2	TRBV20-1	TRBJ2-3	CSATGLAGVDTQYF	TGCAGTGCTACGGGCCTAGCGGGAGTAGATACGCAGTATTTT
-	TRBD1	TRBV7-6	TRBJ2-6	CASSDRDSSGANVLTF	TGTGCCAGCAGCGACCGGGACAGCTCTGGGGCCAACGTCCTGACTTTC
few	-	TRBV25-1	TRBJ1-2	CASSDAPGEYTF	TGTGCCAGCAGTGACGCCCCAGGGGAGTACACCTTC